One sample yielded the 27 T cell receptor beta chains listed below, sequenced in a study of control samples from healthy donors and cancer patients. Here immunoSEQ multiplex PCR was the method, and the copy in TCRdb shows in-frame clones only, minus some. The sample lists some 150,000 clones, about 91% seen once, with approximately 3.2% in the top ten. The sample was blood. Receptor source: a man aged 25 to 45 in good health.

V is TRBV6-6 and J is TRBJ1-1, with 9 bases that match TRBD1. The CDR3 totals 14 residues. J gave up 10 bases and V 3 bases, and 9 bases lay outside the gene matches. Germline CDR1 reads MNHNY; CDR2 reads SVGAGI (reference sequence). The CDR3 DNA reads TGTGCCAGCAGTTATGACAGGGGGGGTTCGGGAGCTTTCTTT. The encoded protein is CASSYDRGGSGAFF.

The genes are TRBV10-3 and TRBJ2-1; 9 bases agree with TRBD2. Germline V gives CDR1 ENHRY, CDR2 SYGVKD. This CDR3 is 16 amino acids long. With 6 bases clipped from V and 5 bases from J, the junction kept 11 bases outside the gene matches. CDR3 sequence reads: CAISYSTSGLNNEQFF. CDR3 in DNA: TGTGCCATCAGCTATTCGACTAGCGGCTTGAACAATGAGCAGTTCTTC.

This clone was observed once. The chain is built from TRBV5-1 and TRBJ2-6; either TRBD1 or TRBD2 may fit D (5 bases each). The CDR3 spans 16 residues. CDR1 and CDR2 from the germline V gene are SGHRS and YFSETQ. V lost 3 bases to trimming and J lost 4 bases, with 14 bases between them. CDR3 DNA sequence: TGCGCCAGCAGCTCCGGGACCGTGACCGGGGCCAACGTCCTGACTTTC. It encodes CASSSGTVTGANVLTF. Together with reference TRBV5-1 and TRBJ2-6, the CDR3 gives the full variable domain: KAGVTQTPRYLIKTRGQQVTLSCSPISGHRSVSWYQQTPGQGLQFLFEYFSETQRNKGNFPGRFSGRQFSNSRSEMNVSTLELGDSALYLCASSSGTVTGANVLTFGAGSRLTVL.

This chain links TRBV11-2 with TRBJ2-3; maybe TRBD2 (6 bases). The CDR3 spans 18 residues. Trimming pared 1 base from V and 5 bases from J, leaving 22 bases between. In germline, CDR1 is SGHAT, CDR2 FQNNGV. DNA of the CDR3: TGTGCCAGCAGCTTAGGGGGGGTGGTAGCGGTTAAGGAAGATACGCAGTATTTT. Residues: CASSLGGVVAVKEDTQYF.

In this sample, this clone turned up once. The rearrangement uses TRBV27 and TRBJ2-2; 7 nucleotides line up with TRBD2. Unmatched junction bases numbered 8, after V lost 2 bases and J lost 5 bases. The CDR3 consists of 16 residues. The germline V gene encodes CDR1 MNHEY and CDR2 SMNVEV (reference sequence). This CDR3 reads CASSLVPSGATGELFF. CDR3 in DNA: TGTGCCAGCAGTTTAGTCCCTAGCGGTGCAACCGGGGAGCTGTTTTTT.

V usage is TRBV2 and J usage is TRBJ2-7; 8 bases fit TRBD1. V shed 4 bases and J 6 bases; nucleotides not matched to a gene: 11. CDR1 and CDR2 (germline): SNHLY, FYNNEI. CDR3 size: 15 residues. Here the CDR3 reads CASSAVNRGVAEQYF. The CDR3 DNA reads as TGTGCCAGCAGTGCCGTAAACAGGGGGGTCGCCGAGCAGTACTTC.

This clone appeared a single time. The chain has TRBV7-9 and TRBJ2-2; D call uncertain. The CDR3 length is 13 residues. Per the germline V gene, CDR1 is SEHNR and CDR2 is FQNEAQ (reference sequence). Trimming stripped 7 bases from V and 9 bases from J, with 15 bases between. The CDR3 region is CASTPWSFRELFF. In DNA form, the CDR3 reads TGTGCCAGCACCCCGTGGTCCTTCCGGGAGCTGTTTTTT.

V and J are TRBV27 and TRBJ1-1; 9 positions agree with TRBD1. After removal of 6 bases from V and 4 bases from J, the junction contained 3 bases not matched to a gene. The CDR3 covers 13 residues. Germline V gives CDR1 MNHEY, CDR2 SMNVEV (reference sequence). This chain's CDR3 is CASRRDRATEAFF. CDR3 sequence (DNA): TGTGCCAGCAGGAGGGACAGGGCCACTGAAGCTTTCTTT.

The chain is built from TRBV27 and TRBJ1-5; no definite D call. This CDR3 has 16 residues. The germline CDR1 and CDR2 sequences are MNHEY and SMNVEV (reference sequence). V gave up 1 base and J gave up 2 bases, with 12 bases separating them. The CDR3 DNA sequence: TGTGCCAGCAGTTTATTCGGAGGGTCGGGCAATCAGCCCCAGCATTTT. This codes for CASSLFGGSGNQPQHF.

The chain combines TRBV6-6 with TRBJ1-2, with D tentatively TRBD1 (6 bases). Germline loops: CDR1 MNHNY, CDR2 SVGAGI (reference sequence). The CDR3 length is 14 residues. Trimming stripped 5 bases from V and 5 bases from J, with 15 bases between. The CDR3 loop is CASSPRGPFYGYTF. DNA for the CDR3: TGTGCCAGCAGTCCTCGGGGGCCTTTTTATGGCTACACCTTC.

V usage is TRBV7-8 and J usage is TRBJ1-4, with a weak D call TRBD1 (6 bases). The ends were cut back, 6 bases at V and 8 bases at J, with 10 bases in the middle. The germline V gene encodes CDR1 SGHVS and CDR2 FQNEAQ. The CDR3 length is 12 residues. CDR3 sequence reads: CASSGGQEKLFF. The CDR3 bases are TGTGCCAGCAGTGGGGGGCAAGAAAAACTGTTTTTT.

The chain combines TRBV12-3 or TRBV12-4 with TRBJ1-2, with D perhaps matching TRBD1 (6 bases). The CDR3 has 13 residues. Trimming removed 6 bases from V and 2 bases from J, with 10 bases in between. For the CDR3, the DNA is TGTGCCAGCAGCCCTCAGGGGAACTATGGCTACACCTTC. It codes for CASSPQGNYGYTF.

The V gene is TRBV6-1, the J gene TRBJ2-7, with 8 bases aligning to TRBD1. J lost 5 bases, V lost 1 base, and 13 bases had no gene match. The CDR3 is made up of 17 amino acids. Germline CDR1 is MNHNS and CDR2 is SASEGT. The CDR3 DNA follows: TGTGCCAGCAGTGAAGTGGCAGGGGGCGCCTCCGCCCACGAGCAGTACTTC. This codes for CASSEVAGGASAHEQYF.

This chain uses TRBV20-1 with TRBJ1-1; TRBD1 is a possible D gene (5 bases). The CDR3 totals 13 residues. Between the trimmed V and J ends, which lost 3 bases and 4 bases, there was a span of 12 bases. Looked up from germline, CDR1 is DFQATT and CDR2 is SNEGSKA (reference sequence). In nucleotides, the CDR3 is TGCAGTGCTAGTTGGGGGTTGGGCACTGAAGCTTTCTTT. This gives the protein CSASWGLGTEAFF.

This clone was picked up one time. The gene calls are TRBV6-1 and TRBJ1-2, with a weak D call TRBD1 (6 bases). This CDR3 spans 13 amino acids. The V and J ends lost 7 bases and 3 bases respectively, with 12 bases between them. Germline V gene sequence: CDR1 MNHNS, CDR2 SASEGT. The CDR3 DNA is TGTGCCAGCAAAGGACAGAACGACTATGGCTACACCTTC. It is translated as CASKGQNDYGYTF.

The rearrangement links TRBV5-1 to TRBJ2-7, with TRBD1 matching 9 bases. Germline V gives CDR1 SGHRS, CDR2 YFSETQ. The CDR3 consists of 14 residues. Trimming removed 0 bases from V and 5 bases from J; junction bases left unmatched: 3. The CDR3 DNA sequence: TGCGCCAGCAGCTTGGGACAGGGGGGCGACGAGCAGTACTTC. Its translation: CASSLGQGGDEQYF.

The V gene is TRBV7-9, the J gene TRBJ1-4; TRBD1 aligns across 7 bases. This CDR3 comprises 15 residues. Germline CDR1 reads SEHNR; CDR2 reads FQNEAQ (reference sequence). J lost 7 bases, V lost 1 base, and 6 bases had no gene match. CDR3 sequence reads: CASSLGGGSGEKLFF. Written as DNA, the CDR3 is TGTGCCAGCAGCTTAGGAGGGGGCAGCGGTGAAAAACTGTTTTTT.

The chain uses TRBV13 and TRBJ1-3, with a possible D match to TRBD1 (6 bases). This CDR3 contains 14 residues. Trimming took off 5 bases at V and 1 base at J, with 9 bases between the two ends. Germline CDR1 reads PRHDT; CDR2 reads FYEKMQ (reference sequence). CDR3 amino acids: CASSQRGSGNTIYF. In DNA, the CDR3 is TGTGCCAGCAGCCAGAGGGGGTCTGGAAACACCATATATTTT.

This rearrangement joins TRBV5-6 to TRBJ2-5, with a weak D call TRBD1 (5 bases). The V end lost 0 bases, the J end lost 5 bases, and 11 bases lay between the germline ends. The CDR3 is made up of 14 amino acids. Germline CDR1 and CDR2: SGHDT and YYEEEE. The DNA of the CDR3 is TGTGCCAGCAGCTTGGCCAGGGCTATGGAGACCCAGTACTTC. Translated, it gives CASSLARAMETQYF.

The V gene is TRBV18, the J gene TRBJ2-6, with 9 nucleotides matching TRBD1. V shed 3 bases and J 1 base; nucleotides not matched to a gene: 13. Germline CDR1 is KGHSH and CDR2 is LQKENI. The CDR3 covers 20 residues. The CDR3 protein is CASSPKLPGQGTSGANVLTF. The CDR3, as DNA: TGTGCCAGCTCACCCAAACTTCCGGGACAGGGAACATCTGGGGCCAACGTCCTGACTTTC.

This clone was recorded only once. This rearrangement joins TRBV29-1 to TRBJ2-7, with 7 positions matching TRBD1. The CDR3 runs to 15 residues. Germline V gene lookup returns CDR1 SQVTM and CDR2 ANQGSEA. V lost 4 bases to trimming and J lost 4 bases; unmatched junction nucleotides: 13. The CDR3 loop is CSVVHLRQGIYEQYF. CDR3 coding DNA: TGCAGCGTTGTTCACCTCCGACAGGGTATTTACGAGCAGTACTTC.

This clone has just a few counts. J is TRBJ1-5 and V is TRBV12-5; D call uncertain. This CDR3 has 15 amino acids. Trimming left V 11 bases short and J 4 bases short, with 21 bases between. The germline V gene encodes CDR1 LGHNT and CDR2 FRNRAP. This CDR3 reads CASTREAPGNQPQHF. The CDR3 coding sequence is TGTGCTTCAACGCGGGAGGCCCCGGGGAATCAGCCCCAGCATTTT. The full variable domain, in which reference TRBV12-5 and TRBJ1-5 provide the parts outside the CDR3, is DARVTQTPRHKVTEMGQEVTMRCQPILGHNTVFWYRQTMMQGLELLAYFRNRAPLDDSGMPKDRFSAEMPDATLATLKIQPSEPRDSAVYFCASTREAPGNQPQHFGDGTRLSIL.

The chain has TRBV27 and TRBJ2-1, with D maybe TRBD1 (5 bases). The CDR3 extends over 14 amino acids. CDR1 MNHEY and CDR2 SMNVEV come from the germline V gene (reference sequence). Trimming cost V 7 bases and J 1 base, with 11 bases left between them. The CDR3 DNA is TGTGCCAGCACAGTAGACAGTTCCTACAATGAGCAGTTCTTC. This translates into CASTVDSSYNEQFF.

This clone has only one observation. The chain links TRBV28 to TRBJ1-4; a possible D gene is TRBD1 (5 bases). The germline CDR1 and CDR2 sequences are MDHEN and SYDVKM. The CDR3 runs 14 residues. Deletions cut 2 bases from V and 8 bases from J, with 12 bases between. The CDR3 sequence is CASSLRREGEKLFF. For the CDR3, the DNA is TGTGCCAGCAGTTTACGGCGGGAGGGGGAAAAACTGTTTTTT.

V usage is TRBV5-1 and J usage is TRBJ1-2; maybe TRBD1 (5 bases). This CDR3 is built from 16 residues. V shed 5 bases and J shed 2 bases, with 19 bases lying between them. The V gene's germline CDR1 is SGHRS and CDR2 YFSETQ. The CDR3 bases are TGCGCCAGCAGGGATTGGGCAACAGGAGAGAACTATGGCTACACCTTC. It codes for CASRDWATGENYGYTF. The full variable domain, in which reference TRBV5-1 and TRBJ1-2 provide the parts outside the CDR3, is KAGVTQTPRYLIKTRGQQVTLSCSPISGHRSVSWYQQTPGQGLQFLFEYFSETQRNKGNFPGRFSGRQFSNSRSEMNVSTLELGDSALYLCASRDWATGENYGYTFGSGTRLTVV.

The rearrangement uses TRBV5-1 and TRBJ1-6; 9 bases map to TRBD1. J gave up 9 bases and V 4 bases, and 8 bases lay outside the gene matches. The CDR3 is made up of 15 amino acids. Looked up from germline, CDR1 is SGHRS and CDR2 is YFSETQ. The CDR3 loop reads CASSLQDRGGSPLHF. The DNA for the CDR3 is TGCGCCAGCAGCCTCCAGGACAGGGGCGGTTCACCCCTCCACTTT.

The rearrangement uses TRBV27 and TRBJ2-2; D remains unclear. Trimming stripped 7 bases from V and 4 bases from J, with 19 bases between. CDR1 is MNHEY and CDR2 is SMNVEV in the germline V gene (reference sequence). The CDR3 sequence is 16 residues long. The CDR3 here is CASNFLSGFSTGELFF. CDR3 nucleotide sequence: TGTGCCAGCAATTTCTTATCAGGATTTTCCACCGGGGAGCTGTTTTTT.